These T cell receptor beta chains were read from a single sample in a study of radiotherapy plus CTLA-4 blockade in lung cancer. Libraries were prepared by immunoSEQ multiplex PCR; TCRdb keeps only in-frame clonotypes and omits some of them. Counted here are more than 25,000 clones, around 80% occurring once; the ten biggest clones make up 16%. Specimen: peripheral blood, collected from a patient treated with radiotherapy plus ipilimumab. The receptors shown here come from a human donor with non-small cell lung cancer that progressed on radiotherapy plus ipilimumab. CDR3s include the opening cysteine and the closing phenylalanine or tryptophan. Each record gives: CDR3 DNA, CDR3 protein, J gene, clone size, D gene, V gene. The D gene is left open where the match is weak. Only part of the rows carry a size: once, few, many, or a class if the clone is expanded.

TGTGCCAGCCGTTCAGAGGGAACGCAGTATTTT	CASRSEGTQYF	TRBJ2-3	-	-	TRBV2
TGTGCCAGCAGCGTCAGGGGGTTCACTGAAGCTTTCTTT	CASSVRGFTEAFF	TRBJ1-1	-	TRBD1	TRBV27
TGTGCCAGCAGCACCCTAGCGGGTGTCTACGAGCAGTACTTC	CASSTLAGVYEQYF	TRBJ2-7	-	TRBD2	TRBV7-9
TGCGCCAGCAGCTTGGAGTATTGGGATGAGCAGTTCTTC	CASSLEYWDEQFF	TRBJ2-1	-	-	TRBV5-1
TGTGCCTGGAGTGTAGGTGGCGTGAACACTGAAGCTTTCTTT	CAWSVGGVNTEAFF	TRBJ1-1	-	-	TRBV30
TGCGCCAGCAGCTTGTTTGAACAATGGGCTGAATCGGAGGAGCAGTACTTC	CASSLFEQWAESEEQYF	TRBJ2-7	-	-	TRBV5-1
TGCGCCAGCAGCCAAGGGAGGGGACAGGGCGACCAGCCCCAGCATTTT	CASSQGRGQGDQPQHF	TRBJ1-5	-	TRBD1	TRBV4-1
TGTGCCAGCAGTAAGGGACTAGCGGTTTACAATGAGCAGTTCTTC	CASSKGLAVYNEQFF	TRBJ2-1	once	TRBD2	TRBV6-5
TGTGCCAGCAGTGAAGCGCGGCGGTCTAACTATGGCTACACCTTC	CASSEARRSNYGYTF	TRBJ1-2	-	-	TRBV6-1
TGTGCCAGCAGGACAGGGGGCTTAGGCAATCAGCCCCAGCATTTT	CASRTGGLGNQPQHF	TRBJ1-5	-	TRBD1	TRBV28
TGCGCCAGCAGTGAGCCCCTGGTGGAGACCCAGTACTTC	CASSEPLVETQYF	TRBJ2-5	-	-	TRBV10-1
TGTGCCAATCCCCCGAGAGCGGCCGGTGACACTGAAGCTTTCTTT	CANPPRAAGDTEAFF	TRBJ1-1	-	-	TRBV2
TGTGCCAGCAGTCCTGGACAGGGTTGGGAAAAACTGTTTTTT	CASSPGQGWEKLFF	TRBJ1-4	-	TRBD1	TRBV6-5
TGTGCCAGCAGCGCGACAATCCCGAACACCGGGGAGCTGTTTTTT	CASSATIPNTGELFF	TRBJ2-2	-	-	TRBV9
TGCGCCAGCAGCCCAGTCCCGGGACAGGGTCATGAGCAGTTCTTC	CASSPVPGQGHEQFF	TRBJ2-1	few	TRBD1	TRBV5-1
TGTGCCAGCAGCCTGGGGCGAGCCGGGGAGCTGTTTTTT	CASSLGRAGELFF	TRBJ2-2	-	-	TRBV7-6
TGTGCCAGCTCATCCGGTTTAGGAAGGAACACTGAAGCTTTCTTT	CASSSGLGRNTEAFF	TRBJ1-1	-	-	TRBV18
TGTGCCAGCAGCCCAGGGACTAGCGGGACTTCGGAGGAGACCCAGTACTTC	CASSPGTSGTSEETQYF	TRBJ2-5	-	TRBD2	TRBV13
TGTGCCAGCAGTTTAGCGGGCAGCTATGGCTACACCTTC	CASSLAGSYGYTF	TRBJ1-2	-	-	TRBV27
TGTGCCAGCAGTCCTACAGGGATCCTTAGCAATCAGCCCCAGCATTTT	CASSPTGILSNQPQHF	TRBJ1-5	once	-	TRBV2
TGTGCCAGCAGTTTAATCCCCCAGGGGCGACACACTGAAGCTTTCTTT	CASSLIPQGRHTEAFF	TRBJ1-1	-	-	TRBV27
TGCGCCAGCAGCTTGGGCCTCGGACAGAACCACGAGCAGTACTTC	CASSLGLGQNHEQYF	TRBJ2-7	few	-	TRBV5-1
TGTGCCAGCAGTATGGACAGGGGTTTCGGTGGCTACACCTTC	CASSMDRGFGGYTF	TRBJ1-2	-	TRBD1	TRBV28
TGTGCCAGCAGCTTTGGACCGGGACTAGGCGGCGAGCAGTACTTC	CASSFGPGLGGEQYF	TRBJ2-7	-	TRBD2	TRBV11-1
TGTGCCAGCAGTTTAGGGAGGGAGAACTATGGCTACACCTTC	CASSLGRENYGYTF	TRBJ1-2	-	-	TRBV28
TGTGCCAGCAGCTTGGCTGTCGTTGGCTTTGGGAGGAACGAGCAGTACTTC	CASSLAVVGFGRNEQYF	TRBJ2-7	-	-	TRBV5-6
TGTGCCACCAGCAGAGGGAATTCACCCCTCCACTTT	CATSRGNSPLHF	TRBJ1-6	once	-	TRBV15
TGTGCCAGCAGCGTTACAGGGGGAGGCAAAAACATTCAGTACTTC	CASSVTGGGKNIQYF	TRBJ2-4	-	TRBD1	TRBV7-2
TGTGCCAGCTCACGGACAGGGGTCGCCGAGGAAACGAACACTGAAGCTTTCTTT	CASSRTGVAEETNTEAFF	TRBJ1-1	-	TRBD1	TRBV18
TGCGCCAGCAGCAAGGGGAGGGCCACCGGGGAGCTGTTTTTT	CASSKGRATGELFF	TRBJ2-2	-	TRBD2	TRBV5-1
TGTGCCAGCAGCAAACCCCCGGGACAGTCTTACGAGCAGTACTTC	CASSKPPGQSYEQYF	TRBJ2-7	-	TRBD1	TRBV6-1
TGTGCCAGCAGTGATGGCTTGAACACCGGGGAGCTGTTTTTT	CASSDGLNTGELFF	TRBJ2-2	-	-	TRBV5-6
TGCGCCAGCAGTGAACAAGCGCCGGCTGAGCAGTTCTTC	CASSEQAPAEQFF	TRBJ2-1	-	-	TRBV10-1
TGTGCCAGCAGCCCCTTTAGGGCCAACGTCCTGACTTTC	CASSPFRANVLTF	TRBJ2-6	-	-	TRBV7-2
TGTGCCAGCAGCTCGACGGACTGGGTCCGAGAGACCCAGTACTTC	CASSSTDWVRETQYF	TRBJ2-5	once	-	TRBV9
TGTGCCAGCAGTTCCGCCGGGACAGGGACTCAAGCTTTCTTT	CASSSAGTGTQAFF	TRBJ1-1	-	TRBD1	TRBV6-5
TGCGCCAGCAGCCAAGATGGGTGGACGAAGGAGCAGTTCTTC	CASSQDGWTKEQFF	TRBJ2-1	-	-	TRBV4-1
TGTGCCAGCAGCCCGTCGCATGGCAGGGGCCCCCGGGAGACCCAGTACTTC	CASSPSHGRGPRETQYF	TRBJ2-5	-	-	TRBV27
TGTGCCACCAGCCCAGGGGGCCACGGTCAGTATTTT	CATSPGGHGQYF	TRBJ2-3	-	TRBD1	TRBV15
TGTGCCAGCATGGACGTGGGAGGCTCAACAGATACGCAGTATTTT	CASMDVGGSTDTQYF	TRBJ2-3	-	-	TRBV7-9
TGTGCCAGCAGTGAAAACAGGGATTCAGATACGCAGTATTTT	CASSENRDSDTQYF	TRBJ2-3	-	-	TRBV2
TGTGCCAGCAGCCTCCTGGCAGCCCTTGACGAGCAGTACTTC	CASSLLAALDEQYF	TRBJ2-7	-	-	TRBV7-9
TGTGCCAGCAGCGAGACTAGCGGGGGGGCGGCAGATACGCAGTATTTT	CASSETSGGAADTQYF	TRBJ2-3	-	TRBD2	TRBV9
TGTGCCAGCACCGGGCGTCGGGGTGAGGGTGGCTACACCTTC	CASTGRRGEGGYTF	TRBJ1-2	-	-	TRBV6-1
TGTGCCAGCAGCTTGAGTACACCGACTTCCTATGGCTACACCTTC	CASSLSTPTSYGYTF	TRBJ1-2	-	-	TRBV5-6
TGTGCCAGCAGTGAATCACAGGGTTCTGGAAACACCATATATTTT	CASSESQGSGNTIYF	TRBJ1-3	-	-	TRBV6-1
TGTGCCAGCAGTAGCGGAACAGATACGCAGTATTTT	CASSSGTDTQYF	TRBJ2-3	-	-	TRBV6-5
TGCAGCGTCCGCGGGGCAGAAGGTTCCTACAATGAGCAGTTCTTC	CSVRGAEGSYNEQFF	TRBJ2-1	-	-	TRBV29-1
TGCAGCGTTGCGAGGGGCCGGGGCGGGGAGCTGTTTTTT	CSVARGRGGELFF	TRBJ2-2	-	-	TRBV29-1
TGTGCCAGCAGTTTGGGGACAGCGAACACTGAAGCTTTCTTT	CASSLGTANTEAFF	TRBJ1-1	-	TRBD1	TRBV27
TGTGCCAGCAGCTACGGGACAGGGACAGGAACCCAGCATTTT	CASSYGTGTGTQHF	TRBJ1-5	once	TRBD1	TRBV7-2
TGCAGCGTTGCAGGGGGCGCGGTCTACGAGCAGTACTTC	CSVAGGAVYEQYF	TRBJ2-7	-	TRBD1	TRBV29-1
TGCGCCAGCAGACGGGGCACAGATACGCAGTATTTT	CASRRGTDTQYF	TRBJ2-3	-	-	TRBV5-1
TGTGCCAGCAGCTCACGTCTTGATTCACCCCTCCACTTT	CASSSRLDSPLHF	TRBJ1-6	-	-	TRBV7-2
TGTGCCAGCAGTTCTGAGACAGGGACTAATCAGCCCCAGCATTTT	CASSSETGTNQPQHF	TRBJ1-5	-	TRBD1	TRBV6-6
TGTGCCAGCAGCCCGGGGGACAGATGGACTGAAGCTTTCTTT	CASSPGDRWTEAFF	TRBJ1-1	-	TRBD1	TRBV13